The 14 T cell receptor beta chains in this list originate from one sample, sequenced in a study of identical twins (dated by TCRdb to the mid-2010s). Receptor libraries were prepared by 5' RACE. The reads were generated on an Illumina HiSeq 2000. The public sequencing data were trimmed at Q25 with fastp and processed into clonotypes with MiXCR by TCRdb, which kept only in-frame beta chains. Records with the same CDR3 protein are collapsed into one entry carrying the most frequent genes and DNA. This sample lists roughly 1,500,000 distinct CDR3 sequences; about 32% were detected once. Of the sample, 0.25% to 0.3% falls within the top ten clones. Material for sequencing was cord blood. Receptor source: a newborn girl in good health.

In its sample, this clonotype was seen a few times. This chain links TRBV21-1 with TRBJ1-1. TRBV21-1 is termed a pseudogene. The CDR3 runs 15 residues. The CDR3 DNA reads as TGTGCCAGCAGCAAACAAGGGAACGGGGACACTGAAGCTTTCTTT. Translated, it gives CASSKQGNGDTEAFF.

This clonotype was recorded once. The V gene is TRBV20-1, the J gene TRBJ1-1, with 9 bases identical to TRBD1. Germline V gene lookup returns CDR1 DFQATT and CDR2 SNEGSKA (reference sequence). The CDR3 loop spans 19 amino acids. Unmatched junction bases numbered 23, after V lost 6 bases and J lost 3 bases. The CDR3 DNA reads TGCAGTGCCGAGGGGGGGACAGGGAAGTCGTCGGGCCCTTACACTGAAGCTTTCTTT. Amino acids: CSAEGGTGKSSGPYTEAFF.

The CDR3 protein is CASSRTSGFYNEQFF. For the CDR3, the DNA is TGTGCCAGCAGCAGGACTAGCGGCTTCTACAATGAGCAGTTCTTC. The chain is built from TRBV28 and TRBJ2-1; 10 bases are a match to TRBD2. The CDR3 has 15 amino acids. Per the germline V gene, CDR1 is MDHEN and CDR2 is SYDVKM. The junction had 5 bases not matched to a gene; V was cut back by 6 bases and J by 3 bases.

This clonotype showed up many times. The chain has TRBV10-3 and TRBJ2-5; the match to TRBD2 covers 7 bases. Germline V lookup: CDR1 ENHRY, CDR2 SYGVKD. Unmatched junction bases numbered 10, after V lost 4 bases and J lost 5 bases. The CDR3 is made up of 15 amino acids. CDR3 bases: TGTGCCATCAGTGCCTCCTCTAGCGGAGGGGAGACCCAGTACTTC. This codes for CAISASSSGGETQYF.

This clonotype was observed at least ten times. The genes are TRBV15 and TRBJ1-2, with D unresolved. Germline-derived CDR1 and CDR2 are LNHNV and YYDKDF (reference sequence). The CDR3 covers 15 residues. V shed 0 bases and J shed 1 base, with 9 bases lying between them. The CDR3 here is CATSRDPGFNYGYTF. Written as DNA, the CDR3 is TGTGCCACCAGCAGAGATCCCGGATTTAACTATGGCTACACCTTC. Full variable domain (remainder filled in from reference TRBV15 and TRBJ1-2): DAMVIQNPRYQVTQFGKPVTLSCSQTLNHNVMYWYQQKSSQAPKLLFHYYDKDFNNEADTPDNFQSRRPNTSFCFLDIRSPGLGDTAMYLCATSRDPGFNYGYTFGSGTRLTVV.

The rearrangement joins TRBV27 to TRBJ1-2; 10 bases align to TRBD1. Germline loops: CDR1 MNHEY, CDR2 SMNVEV (reference sequence). The CDR3 covers 16 residues. Germline trimming cut 1 base from V and 3 bases from J; bases unmatched to any gene: 5. The CDR3 reads CASSLYPTGGDYGYTF. DNA of the CDR3: TGTGCCAGCAGTTTATACCCGACAGGGGGCGACTATGGCTACACCTTC.

The CDR3 DNA is TGTGCCAGCAGCTTACCTGAGTCGGGACAGAATTCACCCCTCCACTTT. Translating it yields CASSLPESGQNSPLHF. This chain uses TRBV11-2 with TRBJ1-6; 7 bases line up with TRBD1. J gave up 7 bases and V 2 bases, and 8 bases lay outside the gene matches. This CDR3 contains 16 residues. CDR1 is SGHAT, CDR2 FQNNGV, per germline.

In this sample, this clonotype turned up a few times. J is TRBJ1-2 and V is TRBV20-1; D perhaps matches TRBD1 (6 bases). V lost 0 bases, J lost 8 bases, and 25 bases lay in between. Germline assignment: CDR1 DFQATT and CDR2 SNEGSKA (reference sequence). This CDR3 is built from 17 residues. The CDR3 protein is CSARDTRQDEIRNGYTF. CDR3 coding DNA: TGCAGTGCTAGAGATACGAGACAGGACGAGATAAGGAACGGCTACACCTTC.

The chain carries TRBV5-1 and TRBJ2-5; TRBD1 might be the D (6 bases). Trimming took off 2 bases at V and 4 bases at J, with 15 bases between the two ends. This CDR3 contains 15 residues. Germline V lookup: CDR1 SGHRS, CDR2 YFSETQ. CDR3: CASSFWDTGIETQYF. In DNA, the CDR3 is TGCGCCAGCAGCTTCTGGGACACCGGGATAGAGACCCAGTACTTC.

The chain combines TRBV10-3 with TRBJ2-1; possibly TRBD1 for D (5 bases). The CDR3 runs to 13 residues. Germline assignment: CDR1 ENHRY and CDR2 SYGVKD. V shed 5 bases and J shed 4 bases, with 9 bases lying between them. The CDR3 is CAISRQTYNEQFF. In DNA form, the CDR3 reads TGTGCCATCAGTCGACAGACTTACAATGAGCAGTTCTTC.

This clonotype has more than one count but fewer than ten. V is TRBV20-1 and J is TRBJ1-2; tentative D call: TRBD1 (5 bases). The CDR3 runs 13 residues. The germline gives CDR1 DFQATT, CDR2 SNEGSKA (reference sequence). Trimming shortened V by 6 bases and J by 5 bases, and 16 bases separated the two germline ends. CDR3 bases: TGCAGTGCCAAGGCGGGGGAGAAGTATGGCTACACCTTC. Translated, it gives CSAKAGEKYGYTF.

The chain links TRBV4-1 to TRBJ2-1, with 7 bases lining up with TRBD1. Germline CDR1 and CDR2: MGHRA and YSYEKL. With 3 bases clipped from V and 1 base from J, the junction kept 12 bases outside the gene matches. The CDR3 runs 18 residues. The CDR3 DNA reads TGCGCCAGCAGCCACACTTCACTTAGGGGACAGTCCTACAATGAGCAGTTCTTC. Its protein product is CASSHTSLRGQSYNEQFF.

This chain joins TRBV21-1 and TRBJ1-2. TRBV21-1 is deemed a pseudogene. This CDR3 has 21 residues. The CDR3 reads CASSKVGPFDPIHVPNYGYTF. The CDR3 DNA is TGTGCCAGCAGCAAAGTGGGCCCCTTTGACCCCATCCACGTACCTAACTATGGCTACACCTTC.

In this sample, this clonotype turned up a few times. This chain links TRBV12-3 or TRBV12-4 with TRBJ2-5; 8 bases match TRBD2. CDR3 size: 14 residues. The junction had 9 bases not matched to a gene; V was cut back by 7 bases and J by 5 bases. Here the CDR3 reads CASTPGLEVETQYF. CDR3 DNA: TGTGCCAGCACCCCGGGACTAGAGGTGGAGACCCAGTACTTC.